This TCR beta chain was retrieved from a study of blood T cell repertoires in COVID-19. For the study at large: Some COVID-19 samples were acute and others convalescent; all came from the United States, Italy and Spain. From T cells, B-cell-depleted T cells, or PBMCs came the material, which was cDNA or gDNA.

Under the authors' procedure: Reference gene primer amplification gave nucleated cell count estimates. Produced via immunoSEQ multiplex PCR; TCRdb's table is partial and in-frame only. V and J calls and clone size are those listed in that table; D and trimming were worked out from the DNA. The sample holds about 250,000 clones, 85% to 90% seen once. Recruitment covered about 26 US areas and drew participants whose ages spanned roughly 18 to 100 years. The V gene end was trimmed by 4 bases and the J gene end by 6 bases; junction bases not matched to a gene: 5. CDR1 and CDR2 from the germline V gene are SGDLS and YYNGEE. The CDR3 has 15 residues.

This sequence joins TRBV9 and TRBJ1-5; 12 bases map to TRBD1. This TCR was recovered from a young man who had recovered from COVID-19. Sequences were obtained from PBMCs or T cells enriched from blood (not recorded which). CDR3 sequence reads: CASSSGTGGGQPQHF. In DNA, the CDR3 is TGTGCCAGCAGCTCGGGGACAGGGGGCGGTCAGCCCCAGCATTTT. Supplemented by reference TRBV9 and TRBJ1-5, the full variable domain reads DSGVTQTPKHLITATGQRVTLRCSPRSGDLSVYWYQQSLDQGLQFLIQYYNGEERAKGNILERFSAQQFPDLHSELNLSSLELGDSALYFCASSSGTGGGQPQHFGDGTRLSIL.